This paragraph covers one TCR beta chain sequence. Its target is not known. CDR1 is SEHNR, CDR2 FQNEAQ, per germline (reference sequence). CDR3 length: 17 residues. Losses at the gene ends were 3 bases for V and 4 bases for J; bases not matched to a gene: 12. This sample is part of a study of cytomegalovirus exposure and HLA in healthy donors. Whole-study findings and limits: Prior analysis indicated that the majority of TCR beta V segments exhibited productivity approximately 87% or approximately 30% of the time. The dataset shows that most TCR sequences were rare, while some public TCRs occurred in many donors.

It was with 60 Vbeta and 13 Jbeta primers that the PCR ran. Generated by immunoSEQ multiplex PCR, the TCRdb table keeps only in-frame clones and is missing some. The table shows 150,000 to 200,000 clones, with 80% occurring only once. This chain joins TRBV7-9 and TRBJ2-1, with 7 bases identical to TRBD2. Sequences were obtained from PBMCs. The sequence was collected from a boy younger than 18 in good health and CMV-seronegative. CDR3 region: CASSFGGTTNLYNEQFF. The DNA of the CDR3 is TGTGCCAGCAGCTTTGGAGGGACTACCAATCTATACAATGAGCAGTTCTTC.